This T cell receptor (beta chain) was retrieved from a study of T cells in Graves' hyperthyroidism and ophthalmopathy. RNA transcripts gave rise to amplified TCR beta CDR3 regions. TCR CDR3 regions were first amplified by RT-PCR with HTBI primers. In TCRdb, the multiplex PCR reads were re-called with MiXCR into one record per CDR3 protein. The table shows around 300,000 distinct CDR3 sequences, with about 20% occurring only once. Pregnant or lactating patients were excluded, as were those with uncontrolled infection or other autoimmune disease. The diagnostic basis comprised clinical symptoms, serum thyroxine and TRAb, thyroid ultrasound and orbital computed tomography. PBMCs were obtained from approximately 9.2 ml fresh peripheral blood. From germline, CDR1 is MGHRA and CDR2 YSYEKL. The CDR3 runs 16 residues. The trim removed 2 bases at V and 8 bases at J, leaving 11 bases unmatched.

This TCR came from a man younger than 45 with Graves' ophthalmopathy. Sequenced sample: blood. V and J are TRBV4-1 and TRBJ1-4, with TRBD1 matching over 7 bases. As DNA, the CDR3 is TGCGCCAGCAGCCAAACCCCTGACAGGGAACAAGAAAAACTGTTTTTT. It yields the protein CASSQTPDREQEKLFF.